These T cell receptor beta chains were read from a single sample in a study of T-cell memory formation after mild COVID-19. TCRdb passed the 5' RACE reads through MiXCR, listing each CDR3 protein once. The profile covers about 160,000 distinct CDR3 sequences, with around a third appearing a single time and 12% taken by the ten largest. The sequencing input was PBMCs or a T cell subset sorted from them (not recorded which). The receptors were sampled from an adult woman who had mild COVID-19 (a few samples of this study predate the infection). Cell type and time point are not known. Both conserved end residues are part of each CDR3. A D gene is named only where the DNA matches it firmly. Not every row has a clone size; where given, it reads once, few, many or a size class.

. | TRBJ1-1 | TRBV20-1 | . | CSASGGLMNTEAFF | TGCAGTGCCTCAGGTGGTTTAATGAACACTGAAGCTTTCTTT
. | TRBJ2-7 | TRBV20-1 | TRBD2 | CSARAGTSGGDAYEQYF | TGCAGTGCTAGAGCCGGGACTAGCGGGGGAGACGCCTACGAGCAGTACTTC
few | TRBJ2-7 | TRBV12-3/TRBV12-4 | . | CASSLVLDEQYF | TGTGCCAGCAGTTTAGTCTTGGACGAGCAGTACTTC
once | TRBJ2-7 | TRBV18 | . | CASSPESSYEQYF | TGTGCCAGCTCACCAGAGAGCTCCTACGAGCAGTACTTC
few | TRBJ1-2 | TRBV14 | . | CASSPSQYGYTF | TGTGCCAGCAGCCCTAGTCAGTATGGCTACACCTTC
. | TRBJ2-5 | TRBV20-1 | TRBD2 | CSASTGTSGGETQYF | TGCAGTGCGTCTACCGGGACTAGCGGAGGGGAGACCCAGTACTTC
few | TRBJ2-1 | TRBV21-1 | . | CAIQQRGGAYNEQFF | TGTGCCATCCAGCAGCGGGGGGGAGCGTACAATGAGCAGTTCTTC
few | TRBJ2-3 | TRBV11-2 | . | CASSRGTHSTDTQYF | TGTGCCAGCAGCCGGGGGACTCATAGCACAGATACGCAGTATTTT
. | TRBJ2-1 | TRBV20-1 | TRBD2 | CSARGAGVTRVDEQFF | TGCAGTGCTAGAGGCGCGGGAGTCACCCGGGTCGATGAGCAGTTCTTC
. | TRBJ1-1 | TRBV6-5 | TRBD1 | CASSPGGATPFF | TGTGCCAGCAGCCCAGGGGGCGCTACGCCTTTCTTT
. | TRBJ1-1 | TRBV11-2 | TRBD1 | CASSWILQGTEAFF | TGTGCCAGCAGCTGGATTTTACAGGGGACTGAAGCTTTCTTT
. | TRBJ1-2 | TRBV7-3 | TRBD1 | CASSRDSGYNYTF | TGTGCCAGCAGCCGGGACAGTGGTTATAACTACACCTTC
few | TRBJ1-5 | TRBV20-1 | TRBD1 | CSALQGARPQHF | TGCAGTGCGCTACAGGGGGCGCGGCCCCAGCATTTT
. | TRBJ2-3 | TRBV15 | . | CATSRDLGSTDTQYF | TGTGCCACCAGCAGAGATTTGGGGAGCACAGATACGCAGTATTTT
few | TRBJ1-2 | TRBV6-6 | . | CASSYGRGENYGYTF | TGTGCCAGCAGTTACGGAAGAGGGGAGAACTATGGCTACACCTTC